These 2 T cell receptor beta chains came from one sample sequenced in a study of T cell responses to AZD1222 COVID-19 vaccine. Libraries were prepared by immunoSEQ multiplex PCR; TCRdb keeps only in-frame clonotypes and omits some of them. The data show about 100,000 clones, about 85% seen once. This material consisted of peripheral blood, taken on day 0 of AZD1222 vaccination. The receptors come from an adult in good health.

The chain recombines TRBV9 with TRBJ2-1; 7 bases line up with TRBD1. Looked up from germline, CDR1 is SGDLS and CDR2 is YYNGEE. J was trimmed by 5 bases and V by 2 bases; bases with no gene match: 4. This CDR3 has 14 residues. CDR3 sequence: CASSVAGTDNEQFF. CDR3 DNA sequence: TGTGCCAGCAGCGTGGCCGGGACAGACAATGAGCAGTTCTTC.

This CDR3 is CSVYRGRGDTQYF. As DNA, the CDR3 is TGCAGCGTGTACAGGGGGCGCGGAGATACGCAGTATTTT. The chain uses TRBV29-1 and TRBJ2-3; 9 nucleotides align to TRBD1. Trimming took 6 bases from V and 5 from J; bases not matched to a gene: 6. This CDR3 region has 13 residues. Germline CDR1 SQVTM, CDR2 ANQGSEA.